This TCR beta chain was captured in a study of lymphopenia after photon versus proton radiotherapy. The protocol was immunoSEQ multiplex PCR, while the TCRdb copy is restricted to in-frame clones and leaves out a portion. The table has about 62,000 clones, 87% seen once. The CDR3 loop spans 18 amino acids. CDR1 and CDR2 (germline): SNHLY, FYNNEI. Trimming at V came to 1 base and at J to 1 base, leaving 6 bases not matched to a gene. The clonotype was recovered from an elderly man with esophageal cancer. The V call is TRBV2, the J call TRBJ1-4; 10 nucleotides align to TRBD1. Sequenced material: peripheral blood, taken from a patient treated with proton-based radiotherapy. CDR3 region: CASSEGFGDRGTNEKLFF. CDR3 sequence (DNA): TGTGCCAGCAGTGAAGGTTTTGGGGACAGGGGAACTAATGAAAAACTGTTTTTT.